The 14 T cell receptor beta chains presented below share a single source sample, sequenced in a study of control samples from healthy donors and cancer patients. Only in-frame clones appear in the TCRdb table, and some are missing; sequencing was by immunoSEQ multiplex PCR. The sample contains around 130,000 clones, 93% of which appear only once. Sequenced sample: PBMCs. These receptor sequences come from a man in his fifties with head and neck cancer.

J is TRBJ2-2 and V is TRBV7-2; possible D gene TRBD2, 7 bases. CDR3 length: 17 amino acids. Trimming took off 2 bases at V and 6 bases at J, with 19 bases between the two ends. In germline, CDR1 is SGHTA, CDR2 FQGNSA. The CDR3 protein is CASSLPSRGALAGELFF. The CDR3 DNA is TGTGCCAGCAGCTTACCCTCCCGGGGGGCGCTCGCCGGGGAGCTGTTTTTT. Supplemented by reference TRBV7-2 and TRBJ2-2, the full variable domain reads GAGVSQSPSNKVTEKGKDVELRCDPISGHTALYWYRQSLGQGLEFLIYFQGNSAPDKSGLPSDRFSAERTGGSVSTLTIQRTQQEDSAVYLCASSLPSRGALAGELFFGEGSRLTVL.

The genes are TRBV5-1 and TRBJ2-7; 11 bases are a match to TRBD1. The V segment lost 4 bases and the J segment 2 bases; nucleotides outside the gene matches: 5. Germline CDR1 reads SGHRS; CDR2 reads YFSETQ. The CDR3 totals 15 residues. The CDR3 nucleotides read TGCGCCAGCAGCCCGTCGGGACAGGGGGCCTACGAGCAGTACTTC. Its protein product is CASSPSGQGAYEQYF.

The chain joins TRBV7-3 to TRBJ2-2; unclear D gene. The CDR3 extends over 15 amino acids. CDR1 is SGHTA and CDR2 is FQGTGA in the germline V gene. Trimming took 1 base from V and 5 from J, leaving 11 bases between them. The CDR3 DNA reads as TGTGCCAGCAGCTTAAGTAGCCTAGGGACCGGGGAGCTGTTTTTT. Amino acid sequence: CASSLSSLGTGELFF.

CDR3: CASNGQGNNYGYTF. The CDR3 nucleotides read TGTGCCAGCAACGGACAGGGGAATAACTATGGCTACACCTTC. This chain joins TRBV27 and TRBJ1-2, with 9 bases aligning to TRBD1. V dropped 7 bases and J dropped 1; count of bases not matched to a gene: 4. CDR3 length: 14 residues. The germline V gene encodes CDR1 MNHEY and CDR2 SMNVEV (reference sequence).

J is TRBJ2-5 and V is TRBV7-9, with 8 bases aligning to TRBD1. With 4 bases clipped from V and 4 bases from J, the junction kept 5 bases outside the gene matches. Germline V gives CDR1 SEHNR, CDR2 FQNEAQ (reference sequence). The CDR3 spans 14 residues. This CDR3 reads CASSYGTGGETQYF. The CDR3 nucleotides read TGTGCCAGCAGCTATGGGACAGGAGGAGAGACCCAGTACTTC.

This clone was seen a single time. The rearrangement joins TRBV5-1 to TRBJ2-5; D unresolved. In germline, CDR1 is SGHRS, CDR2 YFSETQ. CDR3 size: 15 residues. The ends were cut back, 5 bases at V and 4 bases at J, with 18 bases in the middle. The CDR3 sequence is CASSQDGLGGETQYF. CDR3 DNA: TGCGCCAGCAGTCAAGACGGGCTCGGCGGAGAGACCCAGTACTTC.

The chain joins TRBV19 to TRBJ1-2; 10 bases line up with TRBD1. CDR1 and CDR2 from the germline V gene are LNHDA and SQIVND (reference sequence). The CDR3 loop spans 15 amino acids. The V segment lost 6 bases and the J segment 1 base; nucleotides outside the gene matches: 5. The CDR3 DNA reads TGTGCCAGTAGCTTTGACAGGGGGCTTAACTATGGCTACACCTTC. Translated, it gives CASSFDRGLNYGYTF.

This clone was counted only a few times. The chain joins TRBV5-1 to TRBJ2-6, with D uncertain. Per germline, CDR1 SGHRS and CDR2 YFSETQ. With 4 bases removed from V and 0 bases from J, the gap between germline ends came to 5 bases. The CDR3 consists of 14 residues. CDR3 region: CASSRISGANVLTF. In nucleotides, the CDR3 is TGCGCCAGCAGCAGGATCTCTGGGGCCAACGTCCTGACTTTC.

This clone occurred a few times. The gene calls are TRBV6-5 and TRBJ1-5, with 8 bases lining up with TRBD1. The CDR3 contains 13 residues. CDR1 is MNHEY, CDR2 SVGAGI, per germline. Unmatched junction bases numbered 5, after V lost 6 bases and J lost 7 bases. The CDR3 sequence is CASRVTGDQPQHF. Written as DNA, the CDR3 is TGTGCCAGCAGGGTGACAGGGGACCAGCCCCAGCATTTT.

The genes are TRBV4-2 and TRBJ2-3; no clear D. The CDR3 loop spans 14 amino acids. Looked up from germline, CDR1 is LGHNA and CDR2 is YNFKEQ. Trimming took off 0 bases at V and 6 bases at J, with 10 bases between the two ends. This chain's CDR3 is CASSQEGPTDTQYF. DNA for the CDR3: TGTGCCAGCAGCCAAGAGGGCCCGACGGATACGCAGTATTTT.

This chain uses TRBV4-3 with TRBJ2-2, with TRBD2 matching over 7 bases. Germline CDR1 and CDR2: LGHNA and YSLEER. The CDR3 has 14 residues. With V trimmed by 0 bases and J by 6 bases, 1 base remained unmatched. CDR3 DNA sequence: TGCGCCAGCAGCCAAGAGGGGGGGTCCGGGGAGCTGTTTTTT. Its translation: CASSQEGGSGELFF.

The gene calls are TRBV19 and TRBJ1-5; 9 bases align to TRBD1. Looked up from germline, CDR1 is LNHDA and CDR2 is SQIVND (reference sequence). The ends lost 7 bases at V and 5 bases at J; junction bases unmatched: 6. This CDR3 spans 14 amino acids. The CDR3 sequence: CASIGQGMYQPQHF. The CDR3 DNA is TGTGCCAGTATTGGACAGGGGATGTATCAGCCCCAGCATTTT.

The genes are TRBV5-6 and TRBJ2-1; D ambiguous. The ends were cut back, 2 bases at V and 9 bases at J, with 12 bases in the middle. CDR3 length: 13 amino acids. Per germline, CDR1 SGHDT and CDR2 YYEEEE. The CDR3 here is CASSFATTGEQFF. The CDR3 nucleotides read TGTGCCAGCAGCTTTGCGACCACCGGTGAGCAGTTCTTC. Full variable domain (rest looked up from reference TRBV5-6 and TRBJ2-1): DAGVTQSPTHLIKTRGQQVTLRCSPKSGHDTVSWYQQALGQGPQFIFQYYEEEERQRGNFPDRFSGHQFPNYSSELNVNALLLGDSALYLCASSFATTGEQFFGPGTRLTVL.

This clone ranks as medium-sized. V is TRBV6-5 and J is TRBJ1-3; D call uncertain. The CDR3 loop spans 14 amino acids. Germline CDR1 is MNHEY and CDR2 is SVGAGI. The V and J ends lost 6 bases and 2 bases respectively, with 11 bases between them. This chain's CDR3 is CASSIIGTGNTIYF. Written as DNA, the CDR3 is TGTGCCAGCAGCATAATAGGTACTGGAAACACCATATATTTT.